This TCR beta chain is drawn from a study of control samples from healthy donors and cancer patients. Sequencing used immunoSEQ multiplex PCR; TCRdb keeps in-frame clones, though not all of them. This sample has 73,000 or so clones; roughly 87% occur once, and the top ten carry just under 4%. Per the germline V gene, CDR1 is MNHEY and CDR2 is SVGAGI. The CDR3 is made up of 15 amino acids. V lost 2 bases and J lost 3; bases outside the gene matches: 4. The J gene is TRBJ2-1, the V gene TRBV6-5; 7 positions match TRBD2. This receptor was taken from a woman aged 50 to 60 in good health. The material sequenced was blood. The CDR3 DNA reads as TGTGCCAGCAGTTACGGCGGGAGTGGCTACAATGAGCAGTTCTTC. This sequence encodes CASSYGGSGYNEQFF.